This TCR beta chain was found in a study of OX40 agonist ivuxolimab in advanced cancers. Generated by immunoSEQ multiplex PCR, the TCRdb table keeps only in-frame clones and is missing some. The data hold some 50,000 clones, with approximately 79% observed a single time. The CDR3 runs 13 residues. Germline values: CDR1 SGHDT, CDR2 YYEEEE. V lost 2 bases, J lost 6 bases, and 5 bases stayed unmatched. The sequencing here drew on CD4+ or CD8+ T cells sorted from blood, taken in a trial of the OX40 agonist ivuxolimab. This TCR was recovered from an adult with an advanced solid tumor such as melanoma, head and neck, liver or kidney cancer. The chain joins TRBV5-6 to TRBJ2-7; 7 bases align to TRBD1. DNA for the CDR3: TGTGCCAGCAGCTTCCCGACAGGGACCGAGCAGTACTTC. Protein: CASSFPTGTEQYF.